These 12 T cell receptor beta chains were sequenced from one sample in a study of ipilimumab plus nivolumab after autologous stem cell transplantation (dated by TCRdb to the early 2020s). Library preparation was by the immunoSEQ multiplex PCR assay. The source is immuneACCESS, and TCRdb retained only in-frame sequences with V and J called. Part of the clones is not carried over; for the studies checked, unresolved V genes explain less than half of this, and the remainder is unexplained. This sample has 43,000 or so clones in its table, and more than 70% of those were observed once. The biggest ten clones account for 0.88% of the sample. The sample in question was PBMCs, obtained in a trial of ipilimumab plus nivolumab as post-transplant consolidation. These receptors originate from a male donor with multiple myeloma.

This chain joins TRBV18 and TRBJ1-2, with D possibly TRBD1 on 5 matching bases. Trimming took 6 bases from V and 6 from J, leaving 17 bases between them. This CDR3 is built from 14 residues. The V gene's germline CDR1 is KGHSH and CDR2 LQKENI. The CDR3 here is CASSGPTGVDGYTF. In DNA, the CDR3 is TGTGCCAGCTCGGGCCCAACAGGTGTCGATGGCTACACCTTC.

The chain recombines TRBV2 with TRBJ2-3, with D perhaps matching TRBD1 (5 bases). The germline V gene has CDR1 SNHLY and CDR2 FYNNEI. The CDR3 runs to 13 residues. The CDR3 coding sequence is TGTGCTACAGGCTCCTCTAGCACAGATACGCAGTATTTT. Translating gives CATGSSSTDTQYF.

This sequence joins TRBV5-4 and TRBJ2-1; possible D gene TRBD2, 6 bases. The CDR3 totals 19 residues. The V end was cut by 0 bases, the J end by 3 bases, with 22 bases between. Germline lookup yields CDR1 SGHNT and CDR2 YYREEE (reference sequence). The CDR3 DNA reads TGTGCCAGCAGCTTGGACGGGGACTCCGGACTCCACGTCTACAATGAGCAGTTCTTC. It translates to CASSLDGDSGLHVYNEQFF.

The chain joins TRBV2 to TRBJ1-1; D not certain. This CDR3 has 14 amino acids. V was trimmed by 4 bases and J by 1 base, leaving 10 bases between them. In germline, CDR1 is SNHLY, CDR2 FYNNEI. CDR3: CASSGEGSNTEAFF. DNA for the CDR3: TGTGCCAGCAGTGGGGAGGGTTCGAACACTGAAGCTTTCTTT.

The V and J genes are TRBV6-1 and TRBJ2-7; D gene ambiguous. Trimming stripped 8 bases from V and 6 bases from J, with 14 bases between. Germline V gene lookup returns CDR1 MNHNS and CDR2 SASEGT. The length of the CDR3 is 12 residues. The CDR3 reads CASGWQEGEQYF. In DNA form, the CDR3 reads TGTGCCAGCGGGTGGCAGGAAGGCGAGCAGTACTTC.

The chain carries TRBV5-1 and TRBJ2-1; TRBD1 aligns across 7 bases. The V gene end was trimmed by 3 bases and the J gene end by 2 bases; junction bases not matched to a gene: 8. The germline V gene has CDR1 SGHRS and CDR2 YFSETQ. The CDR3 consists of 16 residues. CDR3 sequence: CASSWTGTVTYNEQFF. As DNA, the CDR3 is TGCGCCAGCAGCTGGACCGGGACAGTTACCTACAATGAGCAGTTCTTC.

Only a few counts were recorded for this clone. The CDR3 DNA reads as TGCGCCAGCAGCCAAGATCAGGGTCGGTTTACTGACACCATATATTTT. It codes for CASSQDQGRFTDTIYF. This chain joins TRBV4-3 and TRBJ1-3; D may be TRBD1 (5 bases). The V end was cut by 0 bases, the J end by 8 bases, with 17 bases between. The germline V gene has CDR1 LGHNA and CDR2 YSLEER. The CDR3 extends over 16 amino acids.

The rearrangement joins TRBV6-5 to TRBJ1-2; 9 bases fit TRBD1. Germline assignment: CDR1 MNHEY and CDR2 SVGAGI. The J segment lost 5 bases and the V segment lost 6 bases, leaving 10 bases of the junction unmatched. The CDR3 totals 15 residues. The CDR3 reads CASSHNSGTGYGYTF. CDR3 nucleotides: TGTGCCAGCAGCCACAACTCCGGGACAGGGTATGGCTACACCTTC.

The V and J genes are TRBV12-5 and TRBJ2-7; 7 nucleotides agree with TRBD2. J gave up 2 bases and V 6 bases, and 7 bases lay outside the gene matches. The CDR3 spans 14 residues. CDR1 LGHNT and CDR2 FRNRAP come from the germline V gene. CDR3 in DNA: TGTGCTAGTGGCCAATGGACTAGTCCCTACGAGCAGTACTTC. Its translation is CASGQWTSPYEQYF.

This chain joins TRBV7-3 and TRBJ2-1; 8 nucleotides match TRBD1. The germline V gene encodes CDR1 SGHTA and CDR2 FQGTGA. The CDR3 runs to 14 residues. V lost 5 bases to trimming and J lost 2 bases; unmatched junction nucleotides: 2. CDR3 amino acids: CASSPGQAYNEQFF. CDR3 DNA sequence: TGTGCCAGCAGCCCGGGACAGGCCTACAATGAGCAGTTCTTC.

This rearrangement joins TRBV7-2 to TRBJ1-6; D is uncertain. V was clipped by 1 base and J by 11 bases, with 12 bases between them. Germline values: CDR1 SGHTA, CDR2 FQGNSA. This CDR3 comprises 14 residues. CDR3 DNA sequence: TGTGCCAGCAGCTTAGGAGGATTCAATACACCCCTCCACTTT. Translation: CASSLGGFNTPLHF.

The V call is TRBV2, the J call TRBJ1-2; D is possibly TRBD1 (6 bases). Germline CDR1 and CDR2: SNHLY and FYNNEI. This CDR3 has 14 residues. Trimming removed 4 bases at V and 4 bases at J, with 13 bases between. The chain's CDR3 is CASSVVGQSYGYTF. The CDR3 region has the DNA TGTGCCAGCAGTGTGGTTGGACAGAGCTATGGCTACACCTTC.